What follows describes a single T cell receptor beta chain. The clone's antigen remains unknown. No base qualities exist here, and no much larger clone lies one base off it. There are 14 amino acids in the CDR3, from cysteine to phenylalanine inclusive. CDR3 DNA is the only sequence kept; it has 42 bases, read in frame from the first base. CDR1 and CDR2 are read off the germline V gene as SGHAT and FQNNGV. V is pruned by 3 bases and J by 6 bases, leaving 5 bases of the junction without a gene match. These data are taken from a study of T-cell reconstitution after alpha-beta-depleted transplantation in children (dated by TCRdb to about 2016). For the wider study: Using TCR repertoire profiling, the study quantitatively followed how T-cell immune reconstitution unfolded in children after TCRalphabeta/CD19-depleted allogeneic hematopoietic cell transplantation. What the authors observed across the whole study: In some patients, the high TCRbeta diversity seen at day 60 was put down to recipient T cells and intrathymic progenitors that had survived conditioning. The apparently early recovery of alphabetaT-cell counts about two months after transplant reportedly depended on only several hundred rapidly expanded clones that came from non-depleted graft cells. Over subsequent months, a decline in hyperexpanded clone frequencies was noted, and after one year, T-cell counts and TCRbeta diversity were mostly ascribed to newly produced T cells.

The library was prepared using PCR. Sequenced on an Illumina HiSeq 2500. TCR libraries were prepared with molecular barcoding, using unique molecular identifiers to normalize TCRbeta repertoire quantification. The raw public data were reprocessed by TCRdb itself: fastp quality trimming at Q25, MiXCR clonotype calling, in-frame beta chains only. Entries are consolidated by CDR3 protein sequence, retaining the most common genes and DNA. The sample includes 530,000 or so distinct CDR3 sequences, with roughly 27% observed a single time. The top ten constitute approximately 33% of the sample. What this sample's treatment or condition label stands for: allogeneic hematopoietic cell transplantation with graft depleted of TCRalphabeta T cells and CD19 B cells. The children who served as transplant recipients had been given grafts of TCRalphabeta/CD19-depleted allogeneic hematopoietic cells.

This sequence originates from a boy less than two years old with Wiskott-Aldrich syndrome, due to receive a stem cell transplant. The V gene is TRBV11-2 and the J gene is TRBJ1-5; 7 bases in the junction line up with TRBD1. The source material was PBMCs, sampled before TCRalphabeta/CD19-depleted stem cell transplant. The CDR3: CASSLTGSTQPQHF. The nucleotide sequence is given as TGTGCCAGCAGCTTGACAGGGTCTACTCAGCCCCAGCATTTT.